This entry is about one TCR beta chain. Its antigen is currently unknown. The data were obtained in a study of T-cell reconstitution after alpha-beta-depleted transplantation in children. The study, taken as a whole, reports: Surviving recipient cells, namely T cells and thymic progenitors, were the source of high day-60 TCRbeta diversity in some patients. At the one-year point after transplant, T-cell counts and TCRbeta diversity were found to come mostly from T cells that had been newly produced. Reported findings indicate that, about two months after transplant, alpha-beta T cells came from several hundred expanded clones, which were derived from non-depleted graft cells.

Preparation of the TCRbeta library used unique molecular identifiers. One entry per CDR3 protein results from TCRdb running MiXCR on the PCR reads. Here the sample spans around 450,000 distinct CDR3 sequences, 43% being singletons. CDR3 size: 16 residues. CDR1 is DFQATT, CDR2 SNEGSKA, per germline (reference sequence). The gene calls are TRBV20-1 and TRBJ1-5, with D tentatively TRBD1 (5 bases). The sequence was collected from a girl between 2 and 10 years old with aplastic anemia, due to receive a stem cell transplant. The starting material was PBMCs, obtained before TCRalphabeta/CD19-depleted stem cell transplant. CDR3 protein: CSAWGQVRDSNQPQHF. In nucleotides, the CDR3 is TGCAGCGCTTGGGGCCAAGTCCGGGACTCCAATCAGCCCCAGCATTTT.